The 24 T cell receptor beta chains below come from one sample, sequenced in a study of T cells in Graves' hyperthyroidism and ophthalmopathy. RNA transcripts were the template for amplifying TCR beta CDR3 regions. Researchers ran a first-round RT-PCR on the TCR CDR3 using the HTBI primer set. Using its own MiXCR run on the multiplex PCR reads, TCRdb lists one record per CDR3 protein. The data hold about 550,000 distinct CDR3 sequences, with 20% to 25% observed a single time. Sample: blood. The receptor source for this set is a man in his late teens or twenties with Graves' hyperthyroidism.

This clonotype was found many times. V and J are TRBV5-1 and TRBJ1-5, with a tentative D call TRBD1 (5 bases). Trimming took off 4 bases at V and 7 bases at J, with 18 bases between the two ends. CDR1 is SGHRS, CDR2 YFSETQ, per germline. This CDR3 region has 15 residues. The DNA of the CDR3 is TGCGCCAGCAGCCCTATGGATGGGACGCGCCAGCCCCAGCATTTT. Translated, it gives CASSPMDGTRQPQHF.

The rearrangement uses TRBV13 and TRBJ2-7; D might be TRBD1 (6 bases). The germline gives CDR1 PRHDT, CDR2 FYEKMQ (reference sequence). The V gene lost 4 bases and the J gene lost 2 bases, with 12 bases spanning the gap. This CDR3 comprises 14 residues. The CDR3 nucleotides are TGTGCCAGCAGCTCCCGAGAGGGGGCCTACGAGCAGTACTTC. It translates to CASSSREGAYEQYF.

The chain combines TRBV15 with TRBJ1-5; no clear D. V lost 5 bases and J 8 bases, leaving 16 bases between the germline ends. Germline loops: CDR1 LNHNV, CDR2 YYDKDF (reference sequence). The CDR3 is made up of 14 amino acids. Here the CDR3 reads CATSPQDGSKPQHF. CDR3 nucleotide sequence: TGTGCCACCAGCCCCCAAGATGGTTCAAAGCCCCAGCATTTT.

This clonotype was picked up many times. The chain couples TRBV2 to TRBJ1-1; no definite D call. V lost 3 bases, J lost 9 bases, and 11 bases lay in between. The length of the CDR3 is 12 residues. Germline values: CDR1 SNHLY, CDR2 FYNNEI. CDR3 sequence reads: CASSEEVLKAFF. CDR3 DNA sequence: TGTGCCAGCAGTGAGGAGGTTTTAAAAGCTTTCTTT.

This clonotype was seen at least ten times. J is TRBJ2-5 and V is TRBV3-1; 11 bases fit TRBD2. After removal of 5 bases from V and 3 bases from J, the junction contained 2 bases not matched to a gene. The CDR3 covers 14 residues. The germline V gene encodes CDR1 LGHDT and CDR2 YNNKEL (reference sequence). The CDR3 DNA is TGTGCCAGCAGCTCGACTAGCGGGGAAGAGACCCAGTACTTC. Amino acid sequence: CASSSTSGEETQYF.

This clonotype was seen many times. The V call is TRBV10-3, the J call TRBJ1-2; 8 bases match TRBD1. Germline-derived CDR1 and CDR2 are ENHRY and SYGVKD. V shed 10 bases, J shed 14 bases, and the junction held 18 bases outside the gene matches. This CDR3 has 13 amino acids. The CDR3 DNA reads as TGTGCCACCCTAACCCCGGGACAGGAACGGGGGACCTTC. This codes for CATLTPGQERGTF.

In this sample, this clonotype turned up many times. The chain couples TRBV12-3 or TRBV12-4 to TRBJ2-7; TRBD1 matches 9 bases. V lost 3 bases and J lost 10; bases outside the gene matches: 4. This CDR3 has 12 residues. The CDR3 sequence: CASSLDRGNQYF. CDR3 nucleotide sequence: TGTGCCAGCAGTTTGGACAGGGGTAATCAGTACTTC.

The chain uses TRBV3-1 and TRBJ1-5, with 9 bases that match TRBD1. The CDR3 runs to 16 residues. CDR1 LGHDT and CDR2 YNNKEL come from the germline V gene (reference sequence). J gave up 7 bases and V 4 bases, and 11 bases lay outside the gene matches. CDR3 sequence reads: CASSPQGAFAGQPQHF. DNA for the CDR3: TGTGCCAGCAGCCCACAGGGGGCCTTCGCGGGGCAGCCCCAGCATTTT.

This clonotype was detected a few times. The chain is built from TRBV7-6 and TRBJ2-7; TRBD1 matches 7 bases. Germline V gene data show CDR1 as SGHVS and CDR2 as FNYEAQ. The CDR3 has 13 amino acids. J lost 6 bases, V lost 5 bases, and 7 bases had no gene match. CDR3 loop: CASSTTGWGEQYF. The DNA of the CDR3 is TGTGCCAGCAGCACGACAGGGTGGGGCGAGCAGTACTTC.

This chain joins TRBV20-1 and TRBJ2-7, with 8 bases matching TRBD1. Trimming at V came to 1 base and at J to 3 bases, leaving 5 bases not matched to a gene. The CDR3 consists of 14 residues. Germline assignment: CDR1 DFQATT and CDR2 SNEGSKA (reference sequence). CDR3 sequence reads: CSARGQGPDYEQYF. The DNA of the CDR3 is TGCAGTGCTAGAGGACAGGGGCCCGACTACGAGCAGTACTTC.

This clonotype was counted a few times. This likely traces to a read error, being one base from a far larger clone. The chain couples TRBV28 to TRBJ1-1, with D perhaps TRBD1 (5 bases). This CDR3 has 13 amino acids. Germline V gene data show CDR1 as MDHEN and CDR2 as SYDVKM. CDR3 sequence (DNA): TGTGCCAGCAGTCCAGGGCAGAACACTGAAGCTTGCTTT. Residues: CASSPGQNTEACF. The entire variable domain, with the rest obtained from reference TRBV28 and TRBJ1-1, is as follows: DVKVTQSSRYLVKRTGEKVFLECVQDMDHENMFWYRQDPGLGLRLIYFSYDVKMKEKGDIPEGYSVSREKKERFSLILESASTNQTSMYLCASSPGQNTEACFGQGTRLTVV.

The chain is built from TRBV6-5 and TRBJ1-2, with D possibly being TRBD1 (5 bases). Germline CDR1 and CDR2: MNHEY and SVGAGI. The CDR3 consists of 16 residues. V shed 1 base and J shed 0 bases, with 12 bases lying between them. The DNA of the CDR3 is TGTGCCAGCAGTTACTATCCGGGACGGACTAACTATGGCTACACCTTC. It codes for CASSYYPGRTNYGYTF.

This clonotype appeared many times. The chain joins TRBV9 to TRBJ2-3; no firm D call. The V gene's germline CDR1 is SGDLS and CDR2 YYNGEE. CDR3 size: 13 residues. Trimming took 0 bases from V and 4 from J, leaving 6 bases between them. CDR3 residues: CASSVVGSDTQYF. The CDR3 DNA follows: TGTGCCAGCAGCGTAGTAGGATCAGATACGCAGTATTTT.

This clonotype was recorded at least ten times. CDR3 in DNA: TGTGCCAGCAGTTACAGGACCGGCGATCAGCCCCAGCATTTT. Translated: CASSYRTGDQPQHF. The V and J genes are TRBV6-5 and TRBJ1-5; D is ambiguous. The CDR3 is made up of 14 amino acids. Trimming took off 2 bases at V and 5 bases at J, with 10 bases between the two ends. From germline, CDR1 is MNHEY and CDR2 SVGAGI.

This clonotype has ten or more counts. For the CDR3, the DNA is TGCAGCGTTGATAGCAAGCCAGGGGGAGAGACCCAGTACTTC. Encoded protein: CSVDSKPGGETQYF. The chain is built from TRBV29-1 and TRBJ2-5; TRBD1 matches 7 bases. Trimming at V came to 3 bases and at J to 4 bases, leaving 8 bases not matched to a gene. The CDR3 is 14 amino acids. CDR1 is SQVTM and CDR2 is ANQGSEA in the germline V gene.

This clonotype was seen ten or more times. The V and J genes are TRBV27 and TRBJ1-2, with D tentatively TRBD1 (5 bases). The CDR3 consists of 14 residues. The germline V and J ends were trimmed by 3 bases and 8 bases, with 16 bases remaining between them. CDR1 is MNHEY, CDR2 SMNVEV, per germline (reference sequence). The CDR3 reads CASSLVGTNGGYTF. DNA of the CDR3: TGTGCCAGCAGTTTGGTAGGGACTAACGGCGGCTACACCTTC.

The rearrangement links TRBV7-9 to TRBJ2-7; no firm D call. With 7 bases removed from V and 4 bases from J, the gap between germline ends came to 11 bases. Germline-derived CDR1 and CDR2 are SEHNR and FQNEAQ (reference sequence). The CDR3 contains 12 residues. CDR3 region: CASTWDLYEQYF. The CDR3 coding sequence is TGTGCCAGCACCTGGGATTTATACGAGCAGTACTTC. Full variable domain (missing parts from reference TRBV7-9 and TRBJ2-7): DTGVSQNPRHKITKRGQNVTFRCDPISEHNRLYWYRQTLGQGPEFLTYFQNEAQLEKSRLLSDRFSAERPKGSFSTLEIQRTEQGDSAMYLCASTWDLYEQYFGPGTRLTVT.

The sample holds a few counts of this clonotype. The chain combines TRBV5-1 with TRBJ1-6; TRBD1 might be the D (6 bases). The germline V gene encodes CDR1 SGHRS and CDR2 YFSETQ. The CDR3 is 16 residues long. V was shortened by 1 base and J by 0 bases, with 8 bases between the two germline ends. For the CDR3, the DNA is TGCGCCAGCAGCTTGACACAGGGCTCCTATAATTCACCCCTCCACTTT. Encoded protein: CASSLTQGSYNSPLHF.

The sample holds many counts of this clonotype. The J gene is TRBJ2-2, the V gene TRBV28; no reliable D call. Trimming stripped 6 bases from V and 6 bases from J, with 11 bases between. This CDR3 contains 13 residues. The germline V gene encodes CDR1 MDHEN and CDR2 SYDVKM. CDR3 in DNA: TGTGCCAGCAGCTGGACCTGGCCCGGGGAGCTGTTTTTT. Translating it yields CASSWTWPGELFF.

The V and J genes are TRBV6-2 or TRBV6-3 and TRBJ2-4; D gene uncertain. The CDR3 is made up of 14 amino acids. V lost 6 bases, J lost 0 bases, and 9 bases lay in between. Germline values: CDR1 MNHEY, CDR2 SVGEGT. CDR3 bases: TGTGCCAGCAGGCAAGACACAGCCAAAAACATTCAGTACTTC. Translated, it gives CASRQDTAKNIQYF.

This clonotype was found many times. The chain links TRBV30 to TRBJ1-1; 10 bases agree with TRBD1. The junction had 2 bases not matched to a gene; V was cut back by 5 bases and J by 8 bases. The V gene's germline CDR1 is GTSNPN and CDR2 SVGIG (reference sequence). This CDR3 is 11 amino acids long. The CDR3 region is CAWDRGPEAFF. CDR3 coding DNA: TGTGCCTGGGACAGGGGGCCAGAAGCTTTCTTT.

This chain links TRBV2 with TRBJ1-6, with unresolved D. The CDR3 spans 14 residues. Trimming shortened V by 6 bases and J by 7 bases, and 13 bases separated the two germline ends. The germline gives CDR1 SNHLY, CDR2 FYNNEI. CDR3 in amino acids: CASRAAGGNSPLHF. In DNA, the CDR3 is TGTGCCAGCAGAGCTGCAGGTGGGAATTCACCCCTCCACTTT.

This clonotype was detected ten times or more. V is TRBV12-3 or TRBV12-4 and J is TRBJ1-2; tentatively, D is TRBD1 (6 bases). The CDR3 covers 13 residues. V lost 6 bases and J 4 bases, leaving 12 bases between the germline ends. CDR3 DNA sequence: TGTGCCAGCAGCCATACAGGGAGCTATGGCTACACCTTC. Its protein product is CASSHTGSYGYTF.

V gene TRBV3-1 combines with J gene TRBJ1-5; no clear D gene. Per germline, CDR1 LGHDT and CDR2 YNNKEL (reference sequence). Trimming stripped 4 bases from V and 4 bases from J, with 11 bases between. This CDR3 is built from 14 residues. For the CDR3, the DNA is TGTGCCAGCAGCCCCAGCCTAGCAAATCAGCCCCAGCATTTT. This translates into CASSPSLANQPQHF.